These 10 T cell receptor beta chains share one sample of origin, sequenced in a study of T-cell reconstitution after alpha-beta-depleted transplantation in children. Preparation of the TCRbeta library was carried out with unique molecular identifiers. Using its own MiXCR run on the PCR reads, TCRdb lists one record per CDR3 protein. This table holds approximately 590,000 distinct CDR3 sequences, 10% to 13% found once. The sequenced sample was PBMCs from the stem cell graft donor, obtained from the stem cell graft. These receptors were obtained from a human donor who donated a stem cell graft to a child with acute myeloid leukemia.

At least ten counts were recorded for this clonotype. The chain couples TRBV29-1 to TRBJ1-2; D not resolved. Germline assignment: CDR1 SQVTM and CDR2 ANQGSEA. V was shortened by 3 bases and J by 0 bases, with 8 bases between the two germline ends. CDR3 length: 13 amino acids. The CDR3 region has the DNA TGCAGCGTTGAGGAGATAGCTAACTATGGCTACACCTTC. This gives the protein CSVEEIANYGYTF.

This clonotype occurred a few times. The CDR3 loop is CASSYTSGTVTGELFF. The CDR3 nucleotides are TGCGCCAGCAGTTACACCTCGGGGACAGTAACCGGGGAGCTGTTTTTT. V gene TRBV5-1 combines with J gene TRBJ2-2; 7 bases agree with TRBD1. V shed 5 bases, J shed 5 bases, and the junction held 12 bases outside the gene matches. In germline, CDR1 is SGHRS, CDR2 YFSETQ. The CDR3 sequence is 16 residues long. The full variable domain, with the rest looked up from reference TRBV5-1 and TRBJ2-2, is KAGVTQTPRYLIKTRGQQVTLSCSPISGHRSVSWYQQTPGQGLQFLFEYFSETQRNKGNFPGRFSGRQFSNSRSEMNVSTLELGDSALYLCASSYTSGTVTGELFFGEGSRLTVL.

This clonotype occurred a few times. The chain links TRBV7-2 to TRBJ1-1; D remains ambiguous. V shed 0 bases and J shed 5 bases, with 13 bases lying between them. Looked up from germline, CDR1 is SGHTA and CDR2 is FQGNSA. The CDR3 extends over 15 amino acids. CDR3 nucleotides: TGTGCCAGCAGCTTAGCCGGGAACGCGGTTACTGAAGCTTTCTTT. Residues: CASSLAGNAVTEAFF.

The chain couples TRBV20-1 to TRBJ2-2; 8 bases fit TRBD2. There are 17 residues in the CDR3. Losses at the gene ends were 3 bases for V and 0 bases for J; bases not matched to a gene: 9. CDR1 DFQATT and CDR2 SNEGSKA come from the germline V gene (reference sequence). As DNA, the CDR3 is TGCAGTGCTAGCGCCTCTAGGCGGGAGGCGAACACCGGGGAGCTGTTTTTT. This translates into CSASASRREANTGELFF.

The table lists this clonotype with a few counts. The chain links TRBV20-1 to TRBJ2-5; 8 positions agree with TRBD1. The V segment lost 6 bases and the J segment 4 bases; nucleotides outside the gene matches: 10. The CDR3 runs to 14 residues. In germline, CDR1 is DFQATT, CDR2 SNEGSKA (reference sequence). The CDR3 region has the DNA TGCAGTGCCCTATCTCCCAGGGGGCGAGAGACCCAGTACTTC. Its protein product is CSALSPRGRETQYF.

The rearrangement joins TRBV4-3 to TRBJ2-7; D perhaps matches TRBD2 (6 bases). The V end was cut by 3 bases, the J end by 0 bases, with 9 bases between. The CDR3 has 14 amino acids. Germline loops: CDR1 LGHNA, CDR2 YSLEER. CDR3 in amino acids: CASSQSGLSYEQYF. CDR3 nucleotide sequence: TGCGCCAGCAGCCAGTCGGGACTCTCCTACGAGCAGTACTTC.

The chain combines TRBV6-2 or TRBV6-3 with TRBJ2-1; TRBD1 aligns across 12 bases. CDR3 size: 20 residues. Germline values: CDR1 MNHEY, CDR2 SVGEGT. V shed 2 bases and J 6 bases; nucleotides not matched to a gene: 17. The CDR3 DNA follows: TGTGCCAGCAGTTACCCCCGGGACAGGGGGCGAATCGGAGCAGGCAATGAGCAGTTCTTC. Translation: CASSYPRDRGRIGAGNEQFF.

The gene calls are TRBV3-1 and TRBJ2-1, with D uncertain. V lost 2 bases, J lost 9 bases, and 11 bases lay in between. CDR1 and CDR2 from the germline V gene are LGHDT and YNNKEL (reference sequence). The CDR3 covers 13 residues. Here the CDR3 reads CASSQQNRPEQFF. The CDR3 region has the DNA TGTGCCAGCAGCCAACAGAATAGGCCTGAGCAGTTCTTC.

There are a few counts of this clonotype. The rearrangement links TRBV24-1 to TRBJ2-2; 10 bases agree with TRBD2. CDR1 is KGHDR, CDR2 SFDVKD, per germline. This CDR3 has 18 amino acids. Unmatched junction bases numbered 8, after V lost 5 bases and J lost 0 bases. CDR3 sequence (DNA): TGTGCCACCAGTGGTCTAGCGGGAGATGTGGCGAACACCGGGGAGCTGTTTTTT. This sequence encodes CATSGLAGDVANTGELFF.

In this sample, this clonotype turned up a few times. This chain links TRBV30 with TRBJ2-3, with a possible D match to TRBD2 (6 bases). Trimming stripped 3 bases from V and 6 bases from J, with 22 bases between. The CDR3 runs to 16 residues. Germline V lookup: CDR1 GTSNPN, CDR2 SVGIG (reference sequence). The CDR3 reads CAWRPTSGRLIDTQYF. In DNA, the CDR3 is TGTGCCTGGAGACCTACTTCGGGGAGGTTGATCGATACGCAGTATTTT.